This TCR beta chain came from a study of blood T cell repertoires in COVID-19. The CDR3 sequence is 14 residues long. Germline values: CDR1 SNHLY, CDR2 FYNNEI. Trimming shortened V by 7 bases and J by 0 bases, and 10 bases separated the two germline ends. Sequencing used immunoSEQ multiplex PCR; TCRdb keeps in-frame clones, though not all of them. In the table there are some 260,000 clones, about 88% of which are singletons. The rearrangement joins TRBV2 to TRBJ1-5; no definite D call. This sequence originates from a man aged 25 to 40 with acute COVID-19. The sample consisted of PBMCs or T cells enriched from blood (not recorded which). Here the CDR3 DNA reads TGTGCCAGCAAGCGGACTGATAGCAATCAGCCCCAGCATTTT. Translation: CASKRTDSNQPQHF.